This TCR beta chain was profiled in a study of T cell repertoires in cytomegalovirus infection. Study information: Public signatures in TCR beta pointed to CMV infection and matching HLA type. Study outcomes and limitations: The cumulative frequency of public TCR beta families identified carriers of CMV plus the relevant HLA. In two of eight donors, the top clonotype was HLA-C-restricted CMV-specific.

There are many counts of this clonotype. Its antigen is undetermined. Germline CDR1 reads SGHRS; CDR2 reads YFSETQ. V lost 4 bases, J lost 1 base, and 7 bases stayed unmatched. The length of the CDR3 is 15 residues. MiXCR was run by TCRdb on the reads, yielding one entry per CDR3 protein. Of around 180,000 distinct CDR3 sequences detected, under 25% appear once; the ten largest clones hold less than 3.5%. The chain couples TRBV5-1 to TRBJ1-1; TRBD1 agrees at 7 bases. Sequencing was performed on PBMCs. The sequence derives from a human donor in good health (CMV status not recorded). Some clones in this sample may be carry-over from other donors' samples. The CDR3 here is CASSTGQAGNTEAFF. For the CDR3, the DNA is TGCGCCAGCAGCACTGGACAGGCTGGGAACACTGAAGCTTTCTTT.